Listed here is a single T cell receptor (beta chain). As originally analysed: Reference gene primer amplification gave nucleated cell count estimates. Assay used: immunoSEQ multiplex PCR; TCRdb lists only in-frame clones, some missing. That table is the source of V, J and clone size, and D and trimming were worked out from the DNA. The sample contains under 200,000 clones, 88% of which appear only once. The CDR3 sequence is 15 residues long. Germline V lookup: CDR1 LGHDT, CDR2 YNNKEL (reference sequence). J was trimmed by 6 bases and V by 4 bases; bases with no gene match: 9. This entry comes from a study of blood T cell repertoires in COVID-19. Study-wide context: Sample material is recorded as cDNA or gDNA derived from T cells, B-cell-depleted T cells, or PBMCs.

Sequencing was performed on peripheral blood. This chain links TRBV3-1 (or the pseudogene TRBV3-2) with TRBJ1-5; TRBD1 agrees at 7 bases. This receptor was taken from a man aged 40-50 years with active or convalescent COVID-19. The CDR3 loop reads CASSPGQLDGQPQHF. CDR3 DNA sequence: TGTGCCAGCAGCCCGGGACAGTTAGATGGTCAGCCCCAGCATTTT.